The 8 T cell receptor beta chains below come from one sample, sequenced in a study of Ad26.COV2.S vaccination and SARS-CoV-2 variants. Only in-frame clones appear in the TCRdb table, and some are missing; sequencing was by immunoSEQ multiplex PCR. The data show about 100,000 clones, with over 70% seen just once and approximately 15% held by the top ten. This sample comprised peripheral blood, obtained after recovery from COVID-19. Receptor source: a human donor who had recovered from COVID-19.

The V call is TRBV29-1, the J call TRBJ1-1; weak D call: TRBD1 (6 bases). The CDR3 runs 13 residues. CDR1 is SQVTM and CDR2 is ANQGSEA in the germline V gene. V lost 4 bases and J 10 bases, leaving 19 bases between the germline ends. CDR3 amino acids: CSVGNGGREGAFF. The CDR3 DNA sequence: TGCAGCGTTGGTAACGGGGGCCGGGAAGGAGCTTTCTTT.

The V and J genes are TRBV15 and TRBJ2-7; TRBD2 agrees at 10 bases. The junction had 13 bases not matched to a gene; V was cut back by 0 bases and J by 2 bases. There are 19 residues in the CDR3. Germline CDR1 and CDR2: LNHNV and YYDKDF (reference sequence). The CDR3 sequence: CATSRDQASGGLIPYEQYF. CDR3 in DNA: TGTGCCACCAGCAGAGATCAGGCTAGCGGGGGCCTCATTCCCTACGAGCAGTACTTC.

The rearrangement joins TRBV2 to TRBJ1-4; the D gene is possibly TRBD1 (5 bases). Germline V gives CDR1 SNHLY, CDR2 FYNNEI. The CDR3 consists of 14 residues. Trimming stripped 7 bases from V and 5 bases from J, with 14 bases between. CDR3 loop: CASISMGRNEKLFF. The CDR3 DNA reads TGTGCCAGCATCTCAATGGGACGGAATGAAAAACTGTTTTTT.

This CDR3 is CASSQGQGAAGELFF. The CDR3 bases are TGTGCCAGCTCACAAGGACAGGGGGCCGCCGGGGAGCTGTTTTTT. J is TRBJ2-2 and V is TRBV18; 11 positions agree with TRBD1. The CDR3 extends over 15 amino acids. CDR1 and CDR2 from the germline V gene are KGHSH and LQKENI. J was trimmed by 6 bases and V by 4 bases; bases with no gene match: 4.

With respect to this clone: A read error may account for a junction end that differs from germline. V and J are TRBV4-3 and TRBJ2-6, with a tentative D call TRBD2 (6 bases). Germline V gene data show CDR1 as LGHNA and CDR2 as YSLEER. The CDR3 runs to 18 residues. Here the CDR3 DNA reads TGCGCCAGCAGCCACCCCGGGACGGGAGCCTCTGGGACCAACGTCCTGACTTTC. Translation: CASSHPGTGASGTNVLTF.

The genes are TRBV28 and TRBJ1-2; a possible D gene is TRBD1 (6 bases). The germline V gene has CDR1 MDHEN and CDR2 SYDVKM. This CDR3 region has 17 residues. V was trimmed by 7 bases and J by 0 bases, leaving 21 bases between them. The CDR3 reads CASNAPRGSTANYGYTF. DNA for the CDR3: TGTGCCAGCAACGCACCCAGGGGCTCTACCGCTAACTATGGCTACACCTTC.

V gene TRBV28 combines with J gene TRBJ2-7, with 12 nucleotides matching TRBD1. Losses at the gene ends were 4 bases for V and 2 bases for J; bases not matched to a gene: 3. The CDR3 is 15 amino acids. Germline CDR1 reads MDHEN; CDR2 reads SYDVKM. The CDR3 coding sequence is TGTGCCAGCAGTTCAGGGACAGGGGGCCCCTACGAGCAGTACTTC. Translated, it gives CASSSGTGGPYEQYF.

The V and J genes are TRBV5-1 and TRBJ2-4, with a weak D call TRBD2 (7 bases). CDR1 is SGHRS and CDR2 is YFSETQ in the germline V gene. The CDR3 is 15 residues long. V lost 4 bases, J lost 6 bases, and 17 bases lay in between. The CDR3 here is CASSQVQGGGNIQYF. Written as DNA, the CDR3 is TGCGCCAGCAGCCAGGTACAGGGAGGGGGAAACATTCAGTACTTC. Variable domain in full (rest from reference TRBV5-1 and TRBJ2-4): KAGVTQTPRYLIKTRGQQVTLSCSPISGHRSVSWYQQTPGQGLQFLFEYFSETQRNKGNFPGRFSGRQFSNSRSEMNVSTLELGDSALYLCASSQVQGGGNIQYFGAGTRLSVL.